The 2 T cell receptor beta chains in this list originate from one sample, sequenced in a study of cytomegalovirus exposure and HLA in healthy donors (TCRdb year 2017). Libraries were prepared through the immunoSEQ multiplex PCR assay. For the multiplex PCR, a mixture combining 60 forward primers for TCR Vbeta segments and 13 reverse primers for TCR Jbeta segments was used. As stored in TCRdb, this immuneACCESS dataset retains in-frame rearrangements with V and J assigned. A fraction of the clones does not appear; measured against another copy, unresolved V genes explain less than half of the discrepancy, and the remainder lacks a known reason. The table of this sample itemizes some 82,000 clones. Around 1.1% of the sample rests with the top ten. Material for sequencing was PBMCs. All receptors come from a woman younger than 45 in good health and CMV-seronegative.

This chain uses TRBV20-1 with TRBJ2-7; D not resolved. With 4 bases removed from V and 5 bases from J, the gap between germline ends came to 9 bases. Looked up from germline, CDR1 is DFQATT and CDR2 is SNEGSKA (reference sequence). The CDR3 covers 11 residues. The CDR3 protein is CSANLINEQYF. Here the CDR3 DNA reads TGCAGTGCTAATTTAATTAACGAGCAGTACTTC.

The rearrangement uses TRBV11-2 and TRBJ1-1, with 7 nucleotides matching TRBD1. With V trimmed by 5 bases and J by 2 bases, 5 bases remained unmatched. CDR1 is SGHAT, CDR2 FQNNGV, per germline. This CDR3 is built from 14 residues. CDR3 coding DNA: TGTGCCAGCAGCCCAACAGGGGCAAACACTGAAGCTTTCTTT. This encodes CASSPTGANTEAFF. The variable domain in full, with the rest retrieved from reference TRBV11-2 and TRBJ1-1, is EAGVAQSPRYKIIEKRQSVAFWCNPISGHATLYWYQQILGQGPKLLIQFQNNGVVDDSQLPKDRFSAERLKGVDSTLKIQPAKLEDSAVYLCASSPTGANTEAFFGQGTRLTVV.